This T cell receptor (beta chain) was captured in a study of T cells in Graves' hyperthyroidism and ophthalmopathy. General study results and limits: Most clonotypes expanded in thyroid above 0.001 were likewise present in blood. Ophthalmopathy was model-predicted a median about 7.1 months pre-onset.

TCR beta CDR3 sequences were amplified from RNA transcripts. In the first-round RT-PCR of the TCR CDR3, the HTBI primer set was used. In TCRdb, the multiplex PCR reads were re-called with MiXCR into one record per CDR3 protein. The sample has 500,000 to 550,000 distinct CDR3 sequences; just under 20% are singletons. Uncontrolled infection, other autoimmune disease, pregnancy or lactation excluded patients. Diagnostic assessment was based on clinical symptoms, serum thyroxine and TRAb, thyroid ultrasound and orbital computed tomography. This clonotype was seen a handful of times. Its antigen is not known. Deletions cut 0 bases from V and 7 bases from J, with 16 bases between. CDR1 and CDR2 from the germline V gene are LGHNA and YNFKEQ. The CDR3 spans 16 residues.

The chain carries TRBV4-2 and TRBJ2-1, with no clear D. The receptor was derived from a man between 35 and 55 years old with Graves' ophthalmopathy. Sample: blood. The CDR3 DNA reads as TGTGCCAGCAGCCAAGACAGATCTAGAATGGGTAATGAGCAGTTCTTC. Amino acid sequence: CASSQDRSRMGNEQFF.